The subject of this entry is one TCR beta chain. What it recognizes is unknown. The sample is drawn from a study of cytomegalovirus exposure and HLA in healthy donors. Background on the study: Some 85 million unique TCRs, all from HLA-typed donors, were included in an early release of the data.

Primers included in the PCR were 60 Vbeta and 13 Jbeta primers. Clones were read by immunoSEQ multiplex PCR, and TCRdb kept only the in-frame ones, dropping some. The repertoire holds around 160,000 clones, with approximately 82% as singletons. Germline CDR1 and CDR2: KGHSH and LQKENI. This CDR3 is 16 amino acids long. V was cut by 3 bases and J by 14 bases, with 23 bases left in between. General study results and limits: Earlier analysis yielded a pattern in which most TCR beta V segments were productive about 90% or about 30% of the time. Donors were assumed by presence/absence analyses to have roughly uniform sequencing depth. In vitro experiments confirmed that a few CMV-associated chains were specific for CMV antigens.

This clonotype originated in a male donor in good health and CMV-seronegative. The sample taken for sequencing was PBMCs. The genes are TRBV18 and TRBJ1-6, with D tentatively TRBD1 (6 bases). The CDR3 DNA reads as TGTGCCAGCTCACCCCCGGCAGCATCCCAGGGGAGGGCCCTCCACTTT. It translates to CASSPPAASQGRALHF.